These 18 T cell receptor beta chains came from one sample sequenced in a study. One entry per CDR3 protein results from TCRdb running MiXCR on the reads. Of roughly 15,000 distinct CDR3 sequences in the sample, approximately 34% were seen once. Material for sequencing was blood. The receptors derive from a human donor.

This clonotype was recorded many times. This chain links TRBV4-2 with TRBJ2-5; possible D gene TRBD1, 6 bases. Trimming stripped 0 bases from V and 5 bases from J, with 13 bases between. This CDR3 is 15 amino acids long. Germline-derived CDR1 and CDR2 are LGHNA and YNFKEQ. CDR3 nucleotides: TGTGCCAGCAGCCAAGATCAGGGGACGCGGGAGACCCAGTACTTC. This encodes CASSQDQGTRETQYF.

This clonotype has ten or more counts. V usage is TRBV18 and J usage is TRBJ2-7; 9 positions agree with TRBD2. V lost 3 bases, J lost 4 bases, and 10 bases stayed unmatched. Per the germline V gene, CDR1 is KGHSH and CDR2 is LQKENI. The CDR3 covers 16 residues. CDR3: CASSPSIAGAGYEQYF. DNA of the CDR3: TGTGCCAGCTCACCGTCGATAGCGGGAGCGGGTTACGAGCAGTACTTC.

This clonotype came up many times. CDR3: CSVRQAAEKLFF. CDR3 bases: TGCAGCGTCCGACAGGCGGCTGAAAAACTGTTTTTT. The chain combines TRBV29-1 with TRBJ1-4; TRBD1 might be the D (6 bases). Germline CDR1 and CDR2: SQVTM and ANQGSEA. Trimming took 6 bases from V and 7 from J, leaving 12 bases between them. The CDR3 has 12 amino acids.

Comment on this clonotype: A much larger clone is a single base away; this may be a read error. V is TRBV5-1 and J is TRBJ1-1; a weak D match, TRBD1 (5 bases). Germline V CDR1 and CDR2: SGHRS, YFSETQ. This CDR3 contains 16 residues. Trimming pared 4 bases from V and 3 bases from J, leaving 19 bases between. CDR3 protein: CASSQDFGTSDTEAFF. In nucleotides, the CDR3 is TGCGCCAGCAGCCAAGATTTTGGGACGTCTGACACTGAAGCTTTCTTT. Based on the CDR3 plus reference TRBV5-1 and TRBJ1-1, the full variable domain is KAGVTQTPRYLIKTRGQQVTLSCSPISGHRSVSWYQQTPGQGLQFLFEYFSETQRNKGNFPGRFSGRQFSNSRSEMNVSTLELGDSALYLCASSQDFGTSDTEAFFGQGTRLTVV.

This clonotype showed up just once. This CDR3 is CAWSDGGAVFAFF. CDR3 nucleotide sequence: TGTGCCTGGAGTGATGGAGGGGCTGTTTTTGCTTTCTTT. V is TRBV30 and J is TRBJ1-1; TRBD1 is a possible D gene (5 bases). CDR3 length: 13 residues. Germline V gives CDR1 GTSNPN, CDR2 SVGIG (reference sequence). Between the trimmed V and J ends, which lost 1 base and 11 bases, there was a span of 17 bases.

V usage is TRBV18 and J usage is TRBJ2-5; D might be TRBD1 (5 bases). The V gene lost 9 bases and the J gene lost 2 bases, with 10 bases spanning the gap. In germline, CDR1 is KGHSH, CDR2 LQKENI. The CDR3 is made up of 12 amino acids. The chain's CDR3 is CARDQGQETQYF. DNA of the CDR3: TGTGCCAGAGATCAGGGTCAAGAGACCCAGTACTTC. Complete variable domain (other parts from reference TRBV18 and TRBJ2-5): NAGVMQNPRHLVRRRGQEARLRCSPMKGHSHVYWYRQLPEEGLKFMVYLQKENIIDESGMPKERFSAEFPKEGPSILRIQQVVRGDSAAYFCARDQGQETQYFGPGTRLLVL.

Note on this clonotype: A much larger clone differs from this one at a single base, so this may be a read error. This rearrangement joins TRBV29-1 to TRBJ2-7; D possibly uses TRBD1 or TRBD2 (6 bases each). Trimming cost V 4 bases and J 8 bases, with 12 bases left between them. Germline assignment: CDR1 SQVTM and CDR2 ANQGSEA. This CDR3 is 11 amino acids long. The CDR3: CSVARGQQQYF. DNA for the CDR3: TGCAGCGTTGCTCGGGGGCAACAGCAGTACTTC.

By proportion, this clonotype is medium-sized. The V gene is TRBV29-1, the J gene TRBJ2-7; the D is unclear. Germline V gene sequence: CDR1 SQVTM, CDR2 ANQGSEA. The CDR3 length is 14 residues. Trimming left V 1 base short and J 0 bases short, with 10 bases between. Here the CDR3 DNA reads TGCAGCGTTGAAGTCGGCCCAGGCTCCTACGAGCAGTACTTC. It translates to CSVEVGPGSYEQYF.

The chain has TRBV4-1 and TRBJ2-7; TRBD2 agrees at 7 bases. J gave up 7 bases and V 4 bases, and 16 bases lay outside the gene matches. The CDR3 consists of 16 residues. The germline CDR1 and CDR2 sequences are MGHRA and YSYEKL. CDR3 sequence: CASSRGGASSYNEQYF. CDR3 sequence (DNA): TGCGCCAGCAGCCGGGGGGGAGCAAGCTCCTACAATGAGCAGTACTTC.

This clonotype has at least ten counts. The J gene is TRBJ2-6, the V gene TRBV4-2, with D possibly TRBD1 on 6 matching bases. From germline, CDR1 is LGHNA and CDR2 YNFKEQ. V lost 4 bases and J lost 4, with 11 bases in between. The CDR3 runs 15 residues. CDR3 residues: CASSPGTTGANVLTF. CDR3 sequence (DNA): TGTGCCAGCAGCCCAGGGACAACAGGGGCCAACGTCCTGACTTTC.

The chain couples TRBV4-2 to TRBJ2-7; D is perhaps TRBD1 or TRBD2 (5 bases each). The CDR3 has 15 residues. V dropped 0 bases and J dropped 0 bases, with 9 bases sitting between them. Per the germline V gene, CDR1 is LGHNA and CDR2 is YNFKEQ. The CDR3 DNA reads as TGTGCCAGCAGCCAAGACGGGACCCGCTCCTACGAGCAGTACTTC. Translation: CASSQDGTRSYEQYF.

This clonotype has a handful of counts. This may stem from a read error, because a much larger clone lies one nucleotide away. The V call is TRBV18, the J call TRBJ2-1; D remains ambiguous. The CDR3 length is 13 residues. Germline V gene lookup returns CDR1 KGHSH and CDR2 LQKENI. Trimming cost V 3 bases and J 13 bases, with 16 bases left between them. DNA for the CDR3: TGTGCCAGCTCACCGTCGCAGAAAGAGACCCAGTTCTTC. Encoded protein: CASSPSQKETQFF.

Many counts were recorded for this clonotype. The gene calls are TRBV4-3 and TRBJ2-1; TRBD2 agrees at 14 bases. CDR3 length equals 20 residues. The germline gives CDR1 LGHNA, CDR2 YSLEER. Losses at the gene ends were 1 base for V and 0 bases for J; bases not matched to a gene: 8. CDR3 DNA sequence: TGCGCCAGCAGCCAAGTAGGGACTAGCGGGAGAGGGGGCTCCTACAATGAGCAGTTCTTC. It encodes CASSQVGTSGRGGSYNEQFF.

The V and J genes are TRBV29-1 and TRBJ1-2; TRBD1 matches 9 bases. Germline CDR1 reads SQVTM; CDR2 reads ANQGSEA. The CDR3 contains 12 residues. J lost 8 bases, V lost 4 bases, and 5 bases had no gene match. The CDR3: CSVGTGDWGYTF. The DNA of the CDR3 is TGCAGCGTTGGGACAGGGGACTGGGGCTACACCTTC. The entire variable domain, with the rest obtained from reference TRBV29-1 and TRBJ1-2, is as follows: SAVISQKPSRDICQRGTSLTIQCQVDSQVTMMFWYRQQPGQSLTLIATANQGSEATYESGFVIDKFPISRPNLTFSTLTVSNMSPEDSSIYLCSVGTGDWGYTFGSGTRLTVV.

This rearrangement joins TRBV4-2 to TRBJ2-3; a weak D match, TRBD2 (6 bases). Trimming took off 4 bases at V and 2 bases at J, with 19 bases between the two ends. Germline V gene lookup returns CDR1 LGHNA and CDR2 YNFKEQ. CDR3 length: 17 residues. The CDR3 is CASSPPPGLGFTDTQYF. For the CDR3, the DNA is TGTGCCAGCAGCCCTCCCCCGGGACTGGGCTTCACAGATACGCAGTATTTT.

The rearrangement uses TRBV4-1 and TRBJ2-3; 14 bases agree with TRBD2. V lost 0 bases, J lost 6 bases, and 5 bases stayed unmatched. Per germline, CDR1 MGHRA and CDR2 YSYEKL. This CDR3 is built from 17 residues. CDR3 protein: CASSQDTTSGRADTQYF. CDR3 DNA sequence: TGCGCCAGCAGCCAAGATACGACTAGCGGGAGGGCGGATACGCAGTATTTT.

In its sample, this clonotype ranks as medium-sized (0.01 to 0.1%). This sequence joins TRBV30 and TRBJ2-7; D gene uncertain. The CDR3 covers 11 residues. V dropped 4 bases and J dropped 1 base, with 5 bases sitting between them. The germline V gene encodes CDR1 GTSNPN and CDR2 SVGIG (reference sequence). CDR3 DNA sequence: TGTGCCTGGACCCATTCCTACGAGCAGTACTTC. Translation: CAWTHSYEQYF.

By frequency in the sample, this clonotype is medium-sized. The V call is TRBV29-1, the J call TRBJ1-5; no definite D call. The CDR3 is 14 residues long. The V and J ends lost 4 bases and 0 bases respectively, with 10 bases between them. Germline V lookup: CDR1 SQVTM, CDR2 ANQGSEA. The CDR3 spells CSVGGGFSNQPQHF. The DNA of the CDR3 is TGCAGCGTTGGGGGAGGGTTTAGCAATCAGCCCCAGCATTTT.